These 8 T cell receptor beta chains were all obtained from the same sample, sequenced in a study of cytomegalovirus exposure and HLA in healthy donors (TCRdb year 2017). Receptors were amplified or captured by the immunoSEQ multiplex PCR assay. For the multiplex PCR, a mixture combining 60 forward primers for TCR Vbeta segments and 13 reverse primers for TCR Jbeta segments was used. TCRdb stores this immuneACCESS table with in-frame sequences only. Part of the clones is absent; in the studies checked, under half of the shortfall reflects unresolved V genes, and no reason is known for the rest. Counted in this sample were 200,000 or so clones; 80% to 85% of them appeared once. Clones ranked in the top ten supply approximately 0.26% of the sample. The material sequenced was PBMCs. These receptor sequences come from a boy younger than 18 in good health and CMV-seronegative.

The chain couples TRBV13 to TRBJ2-7; D may be TRBD1 (5 bases). The germline CDR1 and CDR2 sequences are PRHDT and FYEKMQ (reference sequence). This CDR3 is built from 13 residues. The V end was cut by 5 bases, the J end by 3 bases, with 11 bases between. The CDR3 DNA follows: TGTGCCAGCAGCGTCAGGGTTAACTACGAGCAGTACTTC. It is translated as CASSVRVNYEQYF.

The chain links TRBV7-9 to TRBJ2-5, with TRBD2 identical over 8 bases. With 5 bases clipped from V and 3 bases from J, the junction kept 8 bases outside the gene matches. This CDR3 is built from 15 residues. CDR1 SEHNR and CDR2 FQNEAQ come from the germline V gene (reference sequence). CDR3 region: CASSAGTRIEETQYF. The CDR3 nucleotides are TGTGCCAGCAGCGCCGGGACTAGAATAGAAGAGACCCAGTACTTC.

The chain has TRBV28 and TRBJ2-7; D is ambiguous. Trimming cost V 5 bases and J 4 bases, with 6 bases left between them. Germline CDR1 is MDHEN and CDR2 is SYDVKM. The CDR3 extends over 11 amino acids. In DNA form, the CDR3 reads TGTGCCAGCAGTCTCCAGTACGAGCAGTACTTC. Translated: CASSLQYEQYF. Using reference TRBV28 and TRBJ2-7 for the parts outside the CDR3, the full variable domain is DVKVTQSSRYLVKRTGEKVFLECVQDMDHENMFWYRQDPGLGLRLIYFSYDVKMKEKGDIPEGYSVSREKKERFSLILESASTNQTSMYLCASSLQYEQYFGPGTRLTVT.

Concerning this clone: The sample carries other DNA sequences with the same CDR3. This chain joins TRBV28 and TRBJ2-6, with D possibly being TRBD2 (5 bases). Germline V gene data show CDR1 as MDHEN and CDR2 as SYDVKM. V lost 2 bases to trimming and J lost 0 bases, with 5 bases between them. This CDR3 contains 15 residues. CDR3 DNA sequence: TGTGCCAGCAGTTTACGGGGCTCTGGGGCCAACGTCCTGACTTTC. Its translation: CASSLRGSGANVLTF.

The J gene is TRBJ2-3, the V gene TRBV28, with 13 bases identical to TRBD2. The germline V gene has CDR1 MDHEN and CDR2 SYDVKM. The CDR3 spans 19 residues. V lost 4 bases to trimming and J lost 1 base; unmatched junction nucleotides: 11. In DNA, the CDR3 is TGTGCCAGCAGTTCCCGGACTAGCGGGAGAGGGATCGGCACAGATACGCAGTATTTT. Its translation: CASSSRTSGRGIGTDTQYF.

Here the CDR3 reads CASILNGGNQPQHF. The CDR3 DNA is TGTGCCAGCATCTTGAACGGGGGCAATCAGCCCCAGCATTTT. The rearrangement joins TRBV6-5 to TRBJ1-5; D gene unclear. The CDR3 length is 14 residues. Per the germline V gene, CDR1 is MNHEY and CDR2 is SVGAGI. Trimming took off 7 bases at V and 2 bases at J, with 12 bases between the two ends.

The genes are TRBV5-1 and TRBJ2-7; 8 bases line up with TRBD2. CDR1 is SGHRS and CDR2 is YFSETQ in the germline V gene. The CDR3 extends over 13 amino acids. The trim removed 5 bases at V and 4 bases at J, leaving 5 bases unmatched. The CDR3 loop reads CASSRGGVYEQYF. The CDR3 DNA follows: TGCGCCAGCAGTCGGGGGGGGGTTTACGAGCAGTACTTC.

The rearrangement joins TRBV7-2 to TRBJ1-2; D not certain. Germline CDR1 reads SGHTA; CDR2 reads FQGNSA. Trimming took 4 bases from V and 7 from J, leaving 10 bases between them. The CDR3 runs to 12 residues. The CDR3 spells CASSSLARGYTF. CDR3 coding DNA: TGTGCCAGCAGCTCATTGGCACGTGGCTACACCTTC.